The 24 T cell receptor beta chains below were found in one sample sequenced in a study of CD8 T cells in ankylosing spondylitis. From the 5' RACE reads, TCRdb called clonotypes with MiXCR, one entry per CDR3 protein. Of 100,000 to 150,000 distinct CDR3 sequences in the sample, about a tenth are singletons; the top ten hold approximately 3.3%. The sample was blood, either unsorted or a sorted T cell fraction (not recorded which). These receptors all stem from a male donor with ankylosing spondylitis or in good health (not recorded which).

The sample holds many counts of this clonotype. The gene calls are TRBV20-1 and TRBJ2-5, with D maybe TRBD2 (5 bases). This CDR3 comprises 15 residues. Trimming cost V 6 bases and J 4 bases, with 21 bases left between them. Germline V gives CDR1 DFQATT, CDR2 SNEGSKA (reference sequence). Here the CDR3 reads CSALTPMEVGETQYF. For the CDR3, the DNA is TGCAGTGCGCTGACCCCTATGGAGGTTGGAGAGACCCAGTACTTC.

Here the CDR3 reads CASSLWEGRNEQFF. The CDR3 DNA reads TGCGCCAGCAGCTTATGGGAGGGCCGTAATGAGCAGTTCTTC. The rearrangement links TRBV5-1 to TRBJ2-1; TRBD2 matches 7 bases. Germline lookup yields CDR1 SGHRS and CDR2 YFSETQ. This CDR3 region has 14 residues. With V trimmed by 2 bases and J by 7 bases, 6 bases remained unmatched.

As regards this clonotype: It may be a read error: a sequence one base away is much more abundant. The V call is TRBV7-2, the J call TRBJ2-7; 9 nucleotides match TRBD1. Germline loops: CDR1 SGHTA, CDR2 FQGNSA. The V gene end was trimmed by 8 bases and the J gene end by 3 bases; junction bases not matched to a gene: 11. The CDR3 extends over 15 amino acids. CDR3 sequence (DNA): TGTGCCAGCGGCGAGAAGGGACAGGGTAACTACGAGCAGTACTTC. Its translation is CASGEKGQGNYEQYF.

This clonotype was counted only a few times. V usage is TRBV7-9 and J usage is TRBJ2-2; D uncertain. CDR3 length equals 16 residues. V shed 2 bases and J shed 0 bases, with 10 bases lying between them. Per germline, CDR1 SEHNR and CDR2 FQNEAQ (reference sequence). The DNA of the CDR3 is TGTGCCAGCAGCTTACTGGGTCTTACGAACACCGGGGAGCTGTTTTTT. It yields the protein CASSLLGLTNTGELFF.

In this sample, this clonotype turned up many times. The chain links TRBV20-1 to TRBJ2-1; the D gene is possibly TRBD2 (6 bases). This CDR3 region has 12 residues. Germline lookup yields CDR1 DFQATT and CDR2 SNEGSKA (reference sequence). As DNA, the CDR3 is TGCAGGGGGGGTGGAGAATACAATGAGCAGTTCTTC. The encoded protein is CRGGGEYNEQFF.

This clonotype was picked up a small number of times. The chain is built from TRBV29-1 and TRBJ2-5, with 10 nucleotides matching TRBD2. The CDR3 contains 19 residues. CDR1 and CDR2 (germline): SQVTM, ANQGSEA. The V gene end was trimmed by 0 bases and the J gene end by 1 base; junction bases not matched to a gene: 14. The CDR3 nucleotides are TGCAGCGTTGAAGATCCCTCTAGCGGGAGAAATTCGGCCCAAGAGACCCAGTACTTC. It specifies CSVEDPSSGRNSAQETQYF.

J is TRBJ1-1 and V is TRBV7-2, with 7 bases that match TRBD1. The CDR3 consists of 13 residues. With 6 bases clipped from V and 3 bases from J, the junction kept 4 bases outside the gene matches. Germline V CDR1 and CDR2: SGHTA, FQGNSA. The CDR3 region is CASSLTGDTEAFF. For the CDR3, the DNA is TGTGCCAGCAGTTTAACAGGGGACACTGAAGCTTTCTTT.

This clonotype was seen repeatedly, ten times or more. The V gene is TRBV27, the J gene TRBJ2-5; D gene uncertain. In germline, CDR1 is MNHEY, CDR2 SMNVEV (reference sequence). The V gene lost 6 bases and the J gene lost 5 bases, with 10 bases spanning the gap. This CDR3 comprises 12 residues. The DNA of the CDR3 is TGTGCCAGCAGCCTATCAGGCGAGACCCAGTACTTC. Translation gives CASSLSGETQYF.

The rearrangement links TRBV15 to TRBJ1-1; 10 bases fit TRBD1. The V and J ends lost 5 bases and 10 bases, in that order; junction bases with no gene match: 7. The CDR3 totals 13 residues. CDR1 and CDR2 from the germline V gene are LNHNV and YYDKDF (reference sequence). The CDR3 coding sequence is TGTGCCACCAGCCAGACAGGGGGCGCCTTAGCTTTCTTT. Protein: CATSQTGGALAFF.

The chain recombines TRBV5-1 with TRBJ2-5; 8 bases fit TRBD1. V shed 4 bases, J shed 4 bases, and the junction held 3 bases outside the gene matches. Per the germline V gene, CDR1 is SGHRS and CDR2 is YFSETQ. There are 13 residues in the CDR3. CDR3: CASSGGQGETQYF. CDR3 DNA sequence: TGCGCCAGCAGCGGCGGACAGGGAGAGACCCAGTACTTC.

The table lists this clonotype with many counts. The chain couples TRBV5-6 to TRBJ2-6; no clear D. V was pared by 5 bases and J by 1 base, with 19 bases between. Germline lookup yields CDR1 SGHDT and CDR2 YYEEEE. This CDR3 comprises 18 residues. The CDR3 is CASRLRAKDLSGANVLTF. CDR3 sequence (DNA): TGTGCCAGCAGACTCCGGGCCAAAGATTTATCTGGGGCCAACGTCCTGACTTTC.

This clonotype has at least ten counts. The chain links TRBV15 to TRBJ1-4, with D uncertain. V was pared by 5 bases and J by 0 bases, with 10 bases between. The CDR3 is 15 amino acids. The germline CDR1 and CDR2 sequences are LNHNV and YYDKDF (reference sequence). The CDR3 loop reads CATSVTRATNEKLFF. The CDR3 DNA reads TGTGCCACCAGCGTAACGAGAGCAACTAATGAAAAACTGTTTTTT.

This clonotype was seen at least ten times. The gene calls are TRBV7-8 and TRBJ2-2; D call uncertain. CDR3 length equals 15 residues. The germline V gene encodes CDR1 SGHVS and CDR2 FQNEAQ. V lost 5 bases and J 2 bases, leaving 12 bases between the germline ends. The CDR3 sequence is CASSQRTANTGELFF. The CDR3 nucleotides are TGTGCCAGCAGCCAGAGGACGGCTAACACCGGGGAGCTGTTTTTT.

The chain is built from TRBV6-2 or TRBV6-3 and TRBJ1-5; D is perhaps TRBD1 (5 bases). V lost 5 bases to trimming and J lost 9 bases, with 14 bases between them. CDR3 length equals 13 residues. Germline assignment: CDR1 MNHEY and CDR2 SVGEGT. CDR3 amino acids: CASSQGRGGPQHF. DNA for the CDR3: TGTGCCAGCAGTCAGGGCCGCGGTGGGCCCCAGCATTTT.

This clonotype has a count of ten or more. V and J are TRBV4-3 and TRBJ1-3; D gene uncertain. Germline assignment: CDR1 LGHNA and CDR2 YSLEER. The CDR3 contains 15 residues. The V end was cut by 0 bases, the J end by 3 bases, with 9 bases between. CDR3 region: CASSQERVFGNTIYF. Here the CDR3 DNA reads TGCGCCAGCAGCCAAGAGCGGGTTTTTGGAAACACCATATATTTT.

Many counts were recorded for this clonotype. V usage is TRBV20-1 and J usage is TRBJ1-1; D perhaps matches TRBD1 (6 bases). The V and J ends lost 5 bases and 7 bases respectively, with 8 bases between them. Looked up from germline, CDR1 is DFQATT and CDR2 is SNEGSKA (reference sequence). CDR3 size: 10 residues. This chain's CDR3 is CSAETGEAFF. The CDR3 DNA follows: TGCAGTGCTGAGACAGGTGAAGCTTTCTTT.

This clonotype came up many times. J is TRBJ2-3 and V is TRBV7-9; the D gene is possibly TRBD1 (6 bases). V lost 5 bases and J lost 2, with 11 bases in between. Germline CDR1 reads SEHNR; CDR2 reads FQNEAQ (reference sequence). This CDR3 has 14 amino acids. The CDR3 sequence is CASSQGQTTDTQYF. DNA for the CDR3: TGTGCCAGCAGCCAGGGACAAACCACAGATACGCAGTATTTT.

In this sample, this clonotype turned up many times. The genes are TRBV20-1 and TRBJ1-6, with D hard to call. With 3 bases removed from V and 7 bases from J, the gap between germline ends came to 13 bases. CDR1 and CDR2 (germline): DFQATT, SNEGSKA (reference sequence). This CDR3 has 14 amino acids. DNA of the CDR3: TGCAGTGCTAGGGGCCAGTTGGACAATTCACCCCTCCACTTT. It codes for CSARGQLDNSPLHF.

This clonotype was counted ten times or more. The rearrangement uses TRBV20-1 and TRBJ2-1; 16 bases are a match to TRBD2. The CDR3 extends over 15 amino acids. Germline lookup yields CDR1 DFQATT and CDR2 SNEGSKA (reference sequence). The V gene end was trimmed by 4 bases and the J gene end by 9 bases; junction bases not matched to a gene: 6. As DNA, the CDR3 is TGCAGTGCTACCACCGGGACTAGCGGGAGGGGTGAGCAGTTCTTC. It translates to CSATTGTSGRGEQFF.

The sample holds many counts of this clonotype. The rearrangement links TRBV28 to TRBJ2-7; D gene ambiguous. Trimming removed 6 bases at V and 1 base at J, with 13 bases between. Germline V gives CDR1 MDHEN, CDR2 SYDVKM. This CDR3 region has 14 residues. CDR3 sequence: CASRRRPLSYEQYF. CDR3 in DNA: TGTGCCAGCAGACGGCGGCCCCTATCCTACGAGCAGTACTTC.

This clonotype occurred many times. The V call is TRBV20-1, the J call TRBJ2-7, with 7 bases that match TRBD1. The CDR3 runs to 13 residues. CDR1 is DFQATT and CDR2 is SNEGSKA in the germline V gene (reference sequence). The junction had 5 bases not matched to a gene; V was cut back by 4 bases and J by 2 bases. For the CDR3, the DNA is TGCAGTGCTATCCGGGACAGTCCCTACGAGCAGTACTTC. This translates into CSAIRDSPYEQYF.

This clonotype appeared a few times. The chain links TRBV3-1 to TRBJ2-2; no clear D. Trimming left V 1 base short and J 4 bases short, with 7 bases between. This CDR3 has 14 residues. Germline lookup yields CDR1 LGHDT and CDR2 YNNKEL (reference sequence). This chain's CDR3 is CASSQVSGTGELFF. The CDR3 coding sequence is TGTGCCAGCAGCCAAGTCAGTGGCACCGGGGAGCTGTTTTTT.

This clonotype was seen ten or more times. The chain employs TRBV7-2 and TRBJ1-4; D is possibly TRBD1 (5 bases). V was shortened by 3 bases and J by 5 bases, with 10 bases between the two germline ends. The CDR3 extends over 14 amino acids. From germline, CDR1 is SGHTA and CDR2 FQGNSA. CDR3 protein: CASSFRVGNEKLFF. CDR3 in DNA: TGTGCCAGCAGCTTCAGGGTTGGGAATGAAAAACTGTTTTTT.

This clonotype was detected only a few times. The chain couples TRBV3-1 to TRBJ2-3; TRBD2 matches 7 bases. Germline CDR1 reads LGHDT; CDR2 reads YNNKEL (reference sequence). The CDR3 runs to 15 residues. V shed 1 base, J shed 4 bases, and the junction held 5 bases outside the gene matches. The CDR3 DNA follows: TGTGCCAGCAGCCAAGTAGCTAGCGGAGCAGATACGCAGTATTTT. The encoded protein is CASSQVASGADTQYF.